This T cell receptor beta chain was sequenced during a study of T cell responses to AZD1222 COVID-19 vaccine. Data came from immunoSEQ multiplex PCR; TCRdb stores just in-frame clones and leaves some out. The data contain some 86,000 clones, about nine tenths of them singletons. On this clone itself: Its antigen remains unidentified.

The CDR3 spans 14 residues. Germline CDR1 is SGHVS and CDR2 is FQNEAQ. Trimming took 2 bases from V and 4 from J, leaving 9 bases between them. Study-wide points: Reportedly, close to half of spike-specific TCRs are directed against unmutated variant regions.

The sequences come from peripheral blood, collected 28 days after the second AZD1222 dose. The chain employs TRBV7-8 and TRBJ1-5; D is uncertain. The sequence derives from an adult who received the AZD1222 COVID-19 vaccine. As DNA, the CDR3 is TGTGCCAGCAGCTTAATTGAGGGAAATCAGCCCCAGCATTTT. Translation: CASSLIEGNQPQHF. The full variable domain, rest sourced from reference TRBV7-8 and TRBJ1-5, is GAGVSQSPRYKVAKRGQDVALRCDPISGHVSLFWYQQALGQGPEFLTYFQNEAQLDKSGLPSDRFFAERPEGSVSTLKIQRTQQEDSAVYLCASSLIEGNQPQHFGDGTRLSIL.